A single sample is the source of the 8 T cell receptor beta chains below, sequenced in a study of blood T cell repertoires in COVID-19. The assay was immunoSEQ multiplex PCR, and TCRdb's table has in-frame clones only and misses some. The sample has about 350,000 clones, 87% seen once. The sample was peripheral blood. The receptors come from a man aged 30 to 39 with COVID-19, enrolled during active disease.

The V gene is TRBV28, the J gene TRBJ2-5; TRBD2 might be the D (5 bases). V dropped 10 bases and J dropped 7 bases, with 22 bases sitting between them. There are 14 residues in the CDR3. Per germline, CDR1 MDHEN and CDR2 SYDVKM. The CDR3 protein is CATSGSRGIRTQYF. The CDR3 region has the DNA TGTGCCACCTCGGGGTCCCGAGGGATAAGGACCCAGTACTTC.

V is TRBV6-5 and J is TRBJ1-4, with D maybe TRBD1 (6 bases). Germline values: CDR1 MNHEY, CDR2 SVGAGI. The CDR3 contains 15 residues. V was cut by 7 bases and J by 0 bases, with 12 bases left in between. CDR3 nucleotides: TGTGCCAGCACGGCCGGGACAACAACTAATGAAAAACTGTTTTTT. Residues: CASTAGTTTNEKLFF.

This chain links TRBV9 with TRBJ1-6; TRBD1 agrees at 7 bases. In germline, CDR1 is SGDLS, CDR2 YYNGEE. The V gene end was trimmed by 1 base and the J gene end by 6 bases; junction bases not matched to a gene: 7. There are 16 residues in the CDR3. The CDR3 DNA is TGTGCCAGCAGCGTAAAGGGGGCAGGGGGTAATTCACCCCTCCACTTT. Translating it yields CASSVKGAGGNSPLHF.

This CDR3 reads CATLGFLYGYTF. CDR3 DNA sequence: TGTGCCACCCTCGGGTTCCTCTATGGCTACACCTTC. The chain couples TRBV19 to TRBJ1-2; D unresolved. The CDR3 runs 12 residues. From germline, CDR1 is LNHDA and CDR2 SQIVND (reference sequence). V was cut by 10 bases and J by 4 bases, with 13 bases left in between.

The genes are TRBV11-3 and TRBJ2-5; 15 positions match TRBD2. Losses at the gene ends were 6 bases for V and 2 bases for J; bases not matched to a gene: 7. This CDR3 has 17 amino acids. CDR1 SGHNT and CDR2 YENEEA come from the germline V gene. The chain's CDR3 is CASSVGLAGGPQETQYF. In DNA, the CDR3 is TGTGCCAGCAGTGTCGGACTAGCGGGGGGGCCTCAAGAGACCCAGTACTTC.

The chain employs TRBV21-1 and TRBJ1-1; the table names TRBD1, a call not compared with the DNA. TRBV21-1 has pseudogene status. The CDR3 spans 14 residues. This CDR3 reads CASRSNTIRTEAFF. The CDR3 nucleotides are TGTGCCAGCAGGTCCAACACAATTCGCACTGAAGCTTTCTTT.

The chain couples TRBV14 to TRBJ2-6, with 8 positions matching TRBD1. V shed 6 bases and J 0 bases; nucleotides not matched to a gene: 4. The CDR3 consists of 16 residues. The germline gives CDR1 SGHDN, CDR2 FVKESK. This chain's CDR3 is CASRRTGGSGANVLTF. The CDR3 coding sequence is TGTGCCAGCAGGCGAACAGGGGGCTCTGGGGCCAACGTCCTGACTTTC.

This clone occurred a few times. The genes are TRBV11-1 and TRBJ2-3; 7 nucleotides match TRBD2. Trimming removed 4 bases from V and 6 bases from J; junction bases left unmatched: 1. The V gene's germline CDR1 is SGHAT and CDR2 FQDESV (reference sequence). This CDR3 is built from 12 residues. CDR3 amino acids: CASSWRGDTQYF. The CDR3 DNA reads as TGTGCCAGCAGCTGGCGGGGGGATACGCAGTATTTT.